The clone carrying this TCR beta chain appeared a few times. The record originates from a study of T cells after yellow fever vaccination. The wider study: Libraries from low-cell-number fractions were prepared with the SMART-Seq v4 Ultra Low Input RNA kit.

TCRdb used MiXCR to reprocess the 5' RACE reads, holding one entry per CDR3 protein. The table shows a few hundred thousand distinct CDR3 sequences, with 6.8% occurring only once. The V gene's germline CDR1 is SGHVS and CDR2 FNYEAQ. The CDR3 consists of 15 residues. The trim removed 3 bases at V and 4 bases at J, leaving 1 base unmatched. V and J are TRBV7-6 and TRBJ2-2; 11 bases are shared with TRBD1. Sample: PBMCs, taken roughly 46 days after the first yellow fever vaccination. This receptor was obtained from a young man who received the YFV17D yellow fever vaccine. The DNA for the CDR3 is TGTGCCAGCAGCTTTGGGACAGGGGGCACCGGGGAGCTGTTTTTT. This translates into CASSFGTGGTGELFF.